The 4 T cell receptor beta chains given below trace back to one sample, sequenced in a study of T cell changes during pregnancy in multiple sclerosis (dated by TCRdb to between 2017 and 2020). The receptor library was made with the immunoSEQ multiplex PCR assay. Here the immuneACCESS table is served through TCRdb, limited to in-frame sequences with V and J called. Missing clones are a known gap in these copies; in checked studies unresolved V genes cover under half, and the rest lacks a known reason. This sample lists 45,000 to 55,000 clones; about 90% were detected once. The ten largest clones add up to approximately 0.15% of the sample. The sample here was CD4+ T cells from peripheral blood mononuclear cells, taken after pregnancy. Receptors originate from a female donor in good health, enrolled as a control in a pregnancy study.

CDR3 in amino acids: CASSSATSGGAREQFF. The CDR3 bases are TGTGCCAGCAGCTCGGCGACTAGCGGGGGGGCTCGAGAGCAGTTCTTC. This chain uses TRBV7-9 with TRBJ2-1, with 14 bases that match TRBD2. Germline V lookup: CDR1 SEHNR, CDR2 FQNEAQ (reference sequence). CDR3 length equals 16 residues. Losses at the gene ends were 4 bases for V and 10 bases for J; bases not matched to a gene: 9.

The J gene is TRBJ2-3, the V gene TRBV28; no firm D call. This CDR3 contains 15 residues. Per the germline V gene, CDR1 is MDHEN and CDR2 is SYDVKM. The V and J ends lost 3 bases and 0 bases respectively, with 10 bases between them. CDR3 amino acids: CASSFLRTSTDTQYF. CDR3 DNA sequence: TGTGCCAGCAGTTTCCTGAGAACTAGCACAGATACGCAGTATTTT.

The V gene is TRBV18, the J gene TRBJ2-1, with a possible D match to TRBD1 (5 bases). The CDR3 has 15 residues. Germline CDR1 is KGHSH and CDR2 is LQKENI. The V gene lost 0 bases and the J gene lost 7 bases, with 13 bases spanning the gap. The CDR3 sequence is CASSPPGQGYNEQFF. The CDR3 nucleotides read TGTGCCAGCTCACCACCCGGGCAGGGATATAATGAGCAGTTCTTC.

This sequence joins TRBV30 and TRBJ2-7, with TRBD2 as a possible D gene (6 bases). CDR1 is GTSNPN, CDR2 SVGIG, per germline (reference sequence). This CDR3 has 13 residues. The V gene lost 3 bases and the J gene lost 2 bases, with 11 bases spanning the gap. The CDR3 reads CAWRRGGPYEQYF. Written as DNA, the CDR3 is TGTGCCTGGAGGCGGGGCGGACCCTACGAGCAGTACTTC.